This TCR beta chain derives from a study of OX40 agonist ivuxolimab in advanced cancers. Study-level information: Partial responses occurred in Three dose-escalation patients, one with hepatocellular carcinoma and two with cutaneous melanoma.

The method was immunoSEQ multiplex PCR; TCRdb's version includes in-frame clones alone and lacks a portion of them. The sample yields over 80,000 clones, roughly nine tenths seen once. The V gene lost 3 bases and the J gene lost 2 bases, with 9 bases spanning the gap. The CDR3 length is 13 residues. From germline, CDR1 is SGHDT and CDR2 YYEEEE. People who had autoimmune disease history or systemic immunosuppression were excluded. The V gene is TRBV5-6, the J gene TRBJ2-7; D uncertain. Source: CD4+ or CD8+ T cells sorted from blood, taken in a trial of the OX40 agonist ivuxolimab. This clonotype was obtained from an adult with an advanced solid tumor such as melanoma, head and neck, liver or kidney cancer. The CDR3: CASSSYGAYEQYF. CDR3 nucleotides: TGTGCCAGCAGCTCTTACGGTGCCTACGAGCAGTACTTC.